What follows are 9 T cell receptor beta chains derived from one specimen sequenced in a study of CD8 T cells in Susac syndrome. Random hexamers served to reverse transcribe about 0.45 to 1 ug RNA. TCRdb redid the calling of the immunoSEQ multiplex PCR reads with MiXCR, one entry per CDR3 protein. The sample shows about 150,000 distinct CDR3 sequences, 85% to 95% of them seen only once. The sequenced material came from CD4+ T cells from PBMCs. The receptors come from a human donor with Susac syndrome.

The chain links TRBV20-1 to TRBJ2-1; D might be TRBD2 (6 bases). The CDR3 extends over 13 amino acids. V was clipped by 4 bases and J by 2 bases, with 9 bases between them. Per germline, CDR1 DFQATT and CDR2 SNEGSKA (reference sequence). CDR3 region: CSATSGAYNEQFF. CDR3 bases: TGCAGTGCTACTTCGGGGGCCTACAATGAGCAGTTCTTC.

The chain carries TRBV6-5 and TRBJ2-1, with D perhaps matching TRBD2 (5 bases). Germline V CDR1 and CDR2: MNHEY, SVGAGI. The V and J ends lost 8 bases and 10 bases respectively, with 21 bases between them. This CDR3 spans 14 amino acids. Here the CDR3 reads CASPVMDSVREQFF. DNA for the CDR3: TGTGCCAGCCCAGTTATGGACTCTGTGAGGGAGCAGTTCTTC.

The chain is built from TRBV20-1 and TRBJ1-1; 8 bases are shared with TRBD1. Looked up from germline, CDR1 is DFQATT and CDR2 is SNEGSKA (reference sequence). CDR3 length equals 13 residues. V shed 0 bases and J 11 bases; nucleotides not matched to a gene: 8. CDR3 nucleotides: TGCAGTGCTAGAGATTTGGCAGGGGGCGAGGCTTTCTTT. This sequence encodes CSARDLAGGEAFF.

This clonotype was counted a single time. The gene calls are TRBV7-3 and TRBJ1-1; D remains ambiguous. Germline CDR1 SGHTA, CDR2 FQGTGA. The CDR3 has 14 amino acids. V was pared by 2 bases and J by 0 bases, with 7 bases between. CDR3 amino acids: CASSLLGMNTEAFF. CDR3 nucleotides: TGTGCCAGCAGCTTACTGGGGATGAACACTGAAGCTTTCTTT.

The chain recombines TRBV29-1 with TRBJ2-3; tentatively, D is TRBD1 or TRBD2 (6 bases each). This CDR3 is 12 amino acids long. The V gene lost 1 base and the J gene lost 10 bases, with 12 bases spanning the gap. CDR1 and CDR2 (germline): SQVTM, ANQGSEA. This CDR3 reads CSVEGTGRPQYF. The DNA of the CDR3 is TGCAGCGTTGAAGGAACAGGGAGGCCGCAGTATTTT.

The CDR3 DNA is TGCAGTGCGCGACAGGTGTCCTGGCCAGATACGCAGTATTTT. As protein: CSARQVSWPDTQYF. V is TRBV20-1 and J is TRBJ2-3; tentative D call: TRBD1 (6 bases). Deletions cut 6 bases from V and 4 bases from J, with 17 bases between. Germline assignment: CDR1 DFQATT and CDR2 SNEGSKA (reference sequence). The CDR3 extends over 14 amino acids.

This chain joins TRBV11-2 and TRBJ2-5, with TRBD2 matching 7 bases. The V gene end was trimmed by 4 bases and the J gene end by 2 bases; junction bases not matched to a gene: 7. Per the germline V gene, CDR1 is SGHAT and CDR2 is FQNNGV. The CDR3 has 15 amino acids. CDR3 DNA: TGTGCCAGCAGCTACGCGGGAGCGGGGCAAGAGACCCAGTACTTC. Translating it yields CASSYAGAGQETQYF.

This sequence joins TRBV5-8 and TRBJ2-5, with 11 bases aligning to TRBD2. Losses at the gene ends were 0 bases for V and 5 bases for J; bases not matched to a gene: 6. Germline CDR1 and CDR2: SGHTS and YDEGEE. The CDR3 runs to 16 residues. The DNA for the CDR3 is TGTGCCAGCAGCTTGGAAATAGCGGGGGGGCAGGAGACCCAGTACTTC. Translating it yields CASSLEIAGGQETQYF. The whole variable domain, filled in from reference TRBV5-8 and TRBJ2-5, reads EAGVTQSPTHLIKTRGQQATLRCSPISGHTSVYWYQQALGLGLQFLLWYDEGEERNRGNFPPRFSGRQFPNYSSELNVNALELEDSALYLCASSLEIAGGQETQYFGPGTRLLVL.

V usage is TRBV20-1 and J usage is TRBJ2-1; 10 bases match TRBD1. Unmatched junction bases numbered 1, after V lost 5 bases and J lost 6 bases. In germline, CDR1 is DFQATT, CDR2 SNEGSKA (reference sequence). The CDR3 covers 12 residues. CDR3 in amino acids: CSAWTGGNEQFF. For the CDR3, the DNA is TGCAGTGCTTGGACAGGGGGCAATGAGCAGTTCTTC.